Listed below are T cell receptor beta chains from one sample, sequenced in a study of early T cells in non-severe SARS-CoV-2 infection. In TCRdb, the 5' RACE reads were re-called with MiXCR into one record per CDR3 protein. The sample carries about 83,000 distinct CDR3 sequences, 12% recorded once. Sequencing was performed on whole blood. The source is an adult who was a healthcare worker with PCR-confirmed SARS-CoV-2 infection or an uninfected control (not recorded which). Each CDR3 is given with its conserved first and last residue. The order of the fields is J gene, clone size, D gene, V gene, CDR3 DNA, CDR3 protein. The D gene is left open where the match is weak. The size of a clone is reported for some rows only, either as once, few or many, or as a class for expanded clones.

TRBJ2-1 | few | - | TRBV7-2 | TGTGCCAGCAGCTTAGCCCCCCCCGGAAATGAGCAGTTCTTC | CASSLAPPGNEQFF
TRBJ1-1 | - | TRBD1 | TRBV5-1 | TGCGCCAGCAGCTTGGGACAGGGACTCGGGGGAGGCACTGAAGCTTTCTTT | CASSLGQGLGGGTEAFF
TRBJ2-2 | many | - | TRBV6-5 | TGTGCCAGCAGTTACAGACTGGGTTCGCCGAACACCGGGGAGCTGTTTTTT | CASSYRLGSPNTGELFF
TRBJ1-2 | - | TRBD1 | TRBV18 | TGTGCCAGCTCACCATTACGTTTCCGGGACAGTAACTCTAACTATGGCTACACCTTC | CASSPLRFRDSNSNYGYTF
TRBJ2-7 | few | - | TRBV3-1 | TGTGCCAGCAGCCATCTAGATAGCGAGCAGTACTTC | CASSHLDSEQYF
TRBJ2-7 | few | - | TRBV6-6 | TGTGCCAGCAGTTACCAATGGGGGCAGGGTAACGAGCAGTACTTC | CASSYQWGQGNEQYF
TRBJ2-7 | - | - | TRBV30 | TGTGCCTGGAGTGTTCTAGGCCCCTACGAGCAGTACTTC | CAWSVLGPYEQYF
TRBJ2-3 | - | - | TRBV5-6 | TGTGCCAGCAGCTTGGAGGGGCAAGATACGCAGTATTTT | CASSLEGQDTQYF
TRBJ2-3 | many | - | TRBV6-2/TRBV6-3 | TGTGCCAGCAGTTACTACGGTTTTCTGACAGATACGCAGTATTTT | CASSYYGFLTDTQYF
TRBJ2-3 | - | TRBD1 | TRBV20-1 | TGCAGTGCGCCAGACAGGGGACTCACAGATACGCAGTATTTT | CSAPDRGLTDTQYF
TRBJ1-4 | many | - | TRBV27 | TGTGCCAGCAGTTTATACAGGGAGGGTGAAAAACTGTTTTTT | CASSLYREGEKLFF
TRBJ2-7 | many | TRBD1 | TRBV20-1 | TGCAGTGCTTACGATCGGGACAGGGGGCGTCGTGAGCAGTACTTC | CSAYDRDRGRREQYF
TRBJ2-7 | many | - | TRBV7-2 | TGTGCCAGCAGCCCCAATCCCTACGAGCAGTACTTC | CASSPNPYEQYF
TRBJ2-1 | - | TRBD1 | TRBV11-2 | TGTGCCAGCAGCGACCGACAGGGACCCTACAATGAGCAGTTCTTC | CASSDRQGPYNEQFF
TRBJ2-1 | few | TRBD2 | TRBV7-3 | TGTGCCAGCAGCAGTGGACTAGCGGTCTACAATGAGCAGTTCTTC | CASSSGLAVYNEQFF
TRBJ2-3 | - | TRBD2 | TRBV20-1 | TGCAGTGCTAGAGGGGGAGCGGGAGCAGATACGCAGTATTTT | CSARGGAGADTQYF
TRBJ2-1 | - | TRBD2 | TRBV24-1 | TGTGCCACCAGTGACCCCTGGGGACTAGCGGGACAAGGCAATGAGCAGTTCTTC | CATSDPWGLAGQGNEQFF
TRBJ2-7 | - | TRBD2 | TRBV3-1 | TGTGCCAGCAGCCCAACTAGCGGGAGTACCCACGAGCAGTACTTC | CASSPTSGSTHEQYF
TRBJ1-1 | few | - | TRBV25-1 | TGTGCCAGCAGTGGCCTGGGTCTGGGAGCTTTCTTT | CASSGLGLGAFF
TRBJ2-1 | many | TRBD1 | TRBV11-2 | TGTGCCAGCAGCTTCACCCGGGACAGGACCTACAATGAGCAGTTCTTC | CASSFTRDRTYNEQFF
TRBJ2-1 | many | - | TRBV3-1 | TGTGCCAGCAGCCCGCGGGAAAGAACCTACAATGAGCAGTTCTTC | CASSPRERTYNEQFF
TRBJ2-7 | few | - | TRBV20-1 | TGCAGTGCTAGAGATCTAGGAAGCGAGCAGTACTTC | CSARDLGSEQYF
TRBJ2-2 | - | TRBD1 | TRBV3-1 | TGTGCCAGCAGCTTGGACAGGGGGCGCGATTGGCCCGGGGAGCTGTTTTTT | CASSLDRGRDWPGELFF
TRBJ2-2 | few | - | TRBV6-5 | TGTGCCAGCAGTTATTTAGGGTGGGCCGGGGAGCTGTTTTTT | CASSYLGWAGELFF
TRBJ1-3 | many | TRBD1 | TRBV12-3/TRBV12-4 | TGTGCCAGCAGTGACTGGACAGGGGACGGAAACACCATATATTTT | CASSDWTGDGNTIYF
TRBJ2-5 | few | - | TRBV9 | TGTGCCAGCAGCCCCCGCCTGGACAGTGTCTCGGCAGGGACCCAGTACTTC | CASSPRLDSVSAGTQYF
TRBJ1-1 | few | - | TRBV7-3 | TGTGCCAGCAGCTTAACCCCGGAAGGGCCTGAAGCTTTCTTT | CASSLTPEGPEAFF
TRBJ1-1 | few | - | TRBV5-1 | TGCGCCAGCACCCGGGGAGGGTCCATGAACACTGAAGCTTTCTTT | CASTRGGSMNTEAFF
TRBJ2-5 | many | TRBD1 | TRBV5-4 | TGTGCCAGCAGCTTGGCCCCGGGACAGGGGGAAGAGACCCAGTACTTC | CASSLAPGQGEETQYF
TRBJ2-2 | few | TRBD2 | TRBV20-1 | TGCAGTGCAACGCCGGGACTAGCGGGCCGGTACACCGGGGAGCTGTTTTTT | CSATPGLAGRYTGELFF
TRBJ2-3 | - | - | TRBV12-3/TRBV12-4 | TGTGCCAGCAGTTTCATAGGCGGGAGCACAGATACGCAGTATTTT | CASSFIGGSTDTQYF
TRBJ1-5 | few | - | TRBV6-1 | TGTGCCAGCAGGGCAAACACGGGGCAGCCCCAGCATTTT | CASRANTGQPQHF
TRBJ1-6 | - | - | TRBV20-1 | TGCAGTGCTGACCCCTGGCGGCAGCCTGTAAATAATTCACCCCTCCATTTT | CSADPWRQPVNNSPLHF
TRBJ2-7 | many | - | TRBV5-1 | TGCGCCAGCAGCCCCCGGGACGGTCCCTACGAGCAGTACTTC | CASSPRDGPYEQYF
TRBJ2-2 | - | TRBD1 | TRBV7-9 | TGTGCCAGCACCCGACTAACGGGACAGAGCACCGGGGAGCTGTTTTTT | CASTRLTGQSTGELFF
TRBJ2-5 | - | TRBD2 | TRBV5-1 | TGCGCCAGCAGCTCCGGGGGGATCCAAGAGACCCAGTACTTC | CASSSGGIQETQYF
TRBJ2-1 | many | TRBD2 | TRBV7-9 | TGTGCCAGCAGCGATCACCGGGACTACCCTGAGCAGTTCTTC | CASSDHRDYPEQFF